These 8 T cell receptor beta chains share one sample of origin, sequenced in a study of technical replicates of blood from a few donors. Sequencing used immunoSEQ multiplex PCR; TCRdb keeps in-frame clones, though not all of them. The sample carries about 82,000 clones, just under 95% recorded once. Sequenced sample: T cells isolated from PBMCs. These receptor sequences come from a human donor in good health.

This rearrangement joins TRBV6-5 to TRBJ1-2; 9 bases line up with TRBD1. Germline CDR1 is MNHEY and CDR2 is SVGAGI. The trim removed 8 bases at V and 4 bases at J, leaving 11 bases unmatched. CDR3 length: 15 amino acids. The CDR3 here is CASANYRTGAYGYTF. CDR3 DNA sequence: TGTGCCAGCGCCAATTACCGGACAGGGGCCTATGGCTACACCTTC.

The chain carries TRBV4-1 and TRBJ2-1; tentative D call: TRBD2 (6 bases). The CDR3 is 16 amino acids. The V and J ends lost 4 bases and 3 bases respectively, with 16 bases between them. CDR1 and CDR2 (germline): MGHRA, YSYEKL. The CDR3, as DNA: TGCGCCAGCAGCCCCTTTCGCGGGGAGAGCTACAATGAGCAGTTCTTC. As protein: CASSPFRGESYNEQFF.

V is TRBV11-2 and J is TRBJ2-5, with 8 positions matching TRBD1. Trimming took 3 bases from V and 5 from J; bases not matched to a gene: 11. The germline CDR1 and CDR2 sequences are SGHAT and FQNNGV. The CDR3 extends over 16 amino acids. CDR3 region: CASSLGRTGSQETQYF. CDR3 nucleotide sequence: TGTGCCAGCAGCTTGGGACGGACAGGGTCTCAGGAGACCCAGTACTTC.

The rearrangement uses TRBV6-5 and TRBJ2-1; D is ambiguous. The V and J ends lost 4 bases and 4 bases respectively, with 14 bases between them. The CDR3 consists of 15 residues. Germline V gene sequence: CDR1 MNHEY, CDR2 SVGAGI. This chain's CDR3 is CASSFRGTEYNEQFF. Here the CDR3 DNA reads TGTGCCAGCAGTTTTCGCGGAACCGAATACAATGAGCAGTTCTTC.

This chain connects TRBV19 to TRBJ1-4; D is possibly TRBD1 (6 bases). The V and J ends lost 6 bases and 8 bases respectively, with 13 bases between them. The CDR3 is 13 residues long. Germline V gene data show CDR1 as LNHDA and CDR2 as SQIVND (reference sequence). The CDR3 nucleotides read TGTGCCAGTAGGACAGGAAAAGGAGAAAAACTGTTTTTT. It yields the protein CASRTGKGEKLFF.

The chain recombines TRBV25-1 with TRBJ2-3; no definite D call. Trimming took off 1 base at V and 3 bases at J, with 11 bases between the two ends. The V gene's germline CDR1 is MGHDK and CDR2 SYGVNS. This CDR3 contains 15 residues. This chain's CDR3 is CASSEFSGATDTQYF. The CDR3 nucleotides are TGTGCCAGCAGTGAATTTTCTGGAGCTACAGATACGCAGTATTTT. The full variable domain, rest sourced from reference TRBV25-1 and TRBJ2-3, is EADIYQTPRYLVIGTGKKITLECSQTMGHDKMYWYQQDPGMELHLIHYSYGVNSTEKGDLSSESTVSRIRTEHFPLTLESARPSHTSQYLCASSEFSGATDTQYFGPGTRLTVL.

The V and J genes are TRBV7-9 and TRBJ2-5; D unresolved. Trimming stripped 0 bases from V and 4 bases from J, with 9 bases between. Germline V gene data show CDR1 as SEHNR and CDR2 as FQNEAQ (reference sequence). This CDR3 is 14 amino acids long. In DNA, the CDR3 is TGTGCCAGCAGCTTAGCCACACGGAGAGAGACCCAGTACTTC. Amino acids: CASSLATRRETQYF.

The chain is built from TRBV18 and TRBJ2-7; 7 nucleotides match TRBD2. The CDR3 extends over 15 amino acids. Per germline, CDR1 KGHSH and CDR2 LQKENI. With V trimmed by 0 bases and J by 0 bases, 2 bases remained unmatched. Written as DNA, the CDR3 is TGTGCCAGCTCACCACCGCGGGGGAGCTCCTACGAGCAGTACTTC. It is translated as CASSPPRGSSYEQYF.